Below are 17 T cell receptor beta chains sequenced from a single sample in a study of blood T cell repertoires in COVID-19. Measured with immunoSEQ multiplex PCR; TCRdb has only the in-frame clones, and not every one. The data hold about 170,000 clones, with roughly 86% observed a single time. Sequencing was carried out using peripheral blood. All receptors derive from a man between 65 and 85 years old with acute or convalescent COVID-19.

V usage is TRBV28 and J usage is TRBJ2-6, with 11 bases aligning to TRBD2. The CDR3 extends over 18 amino acids. Per the germline V gene, CDR1 is MDHEN and CDR2 is SYDVKM. The ends lost 4 bases at V and 2 bases at J; junction bases unmatched: 7. The CDR3 DNA reads TGTGCCAGCAGTTACGGTAGCGGGAGGGCCCCTGGGGCCAACGTCCTGACTTTC. Its protein is CASSYGSGRAPGANVLTF.

This clone has just a few counts. The genes are TRBV5-1 and TRBJ2-7; tentative D call: TRBD2 (6 bases). This CDR3 contains 16 residues. CDR1 SGHRS and CDR2 YFSETQ come from the germline V gene. V shed 0 bases and J shed 3 bases, with 16 bases lying between them. The CDR3: CASSLEAGRRDYEQYF. In DNA form, the CDR3 reads TGCGCCAGCAGCTTGGAAGCTGGTAGGCGGGACTACGAGCAGTACTTC.

The chain links TRBV6-2 or TRBV6-3 to TRBJ2-5; 9 bases match TRBD2. The CDR3 spans 15 residues. Per germline, CDR1 MNHEY and CDR2 SVGEGT. V lost 6 bases, J lost 5 bases, and 10 bases stayed unmatched. The CDR3 DNA follows: TGTGCCAGCAGCTTAGCGGGAGCTCTGGGTGAGACCCAGTACTTC. Residues: CASSLAGALGETQYF.

The gene calls are TRBV6-5 and TRBJ1-1; a possible D gene is TRBD1 (5 bases). Germline lookup yields CDR1 MNHEY and CDR2 SVGAGI. Between the trimmed V and J ends, which lost 10 bases and 4 bases, there was a span of 19 bases. This CDR3 is 14 amino acids long. CDR3 in amino acids: CATWDYEGGTEAFF. The CDR3 nucleotides are TGTGCCACCTGGGACTACGAGGGAGGCACTGAAGCTTTCTTT.

This chain uses TRBV19 with TRBJ2-2; D might be TRBD2 (6 bases). CDR1 and CDR2 from the germline V gene are LNHDA and SQIVND (reference sequence). The CDR3 is 14 amino acids. Deletions cut 5 bases from V and 4 bases from J, with 11 bases between. The CDR3 here is CASSPLATTGELFF. As DNA, the CDR3 is TGTGCCAGTAGTCCCCTAGCGACCACCGGGGAGCTGTTTTTT.

The J gene is TRBJ2-3, the V gene TRBV5-6; 8 bases agree with TRBD1. Germline loops: CDR1 SGHDT, CDR2 YYEEEE. The length of the CDR3 is 15 residues. V trimming: 4 bases; J trimming: 6 bases; junction bases outside the gene matches: 10. The DNA for the CDR3 is TGTGCCAGCAGCCGACAGGGGCGGGTCGCGGATACGCAGTATTTT. It translates to CASSRQGRVADTQYF.

V usage is TRBV3-1 (or the pseudogene TRBV3-2) and J usage is TRBJ2-5, with TRBD1 matching 10 bases. Germline V lookup: CDR1 LGHDT, CDR2 YNNKEL (reference sequence). V trimming: 6 bases; J trimming: 5 bases; junction bases outside the gene matches: 9. CDR3 length: 15 residues. CDR3 nucleotides: TGTGCCAGCAGTACCGGGACAGGGGTTTGGGAGACCCAGTACTTC. It encodes CASSTGTGVWETQYF.

This chain connects TRBV6-5 to TRBJ1-1; D possibly corresponds to TRBD1 (6 bases). Trimming pared 8 bases from V and 1 base from J, leaving 14 bases between. There are 14 residues in the CDR3. CDR1 MNHEY and CDR2 SVGAGI come from the germline V gene. The chain's CDR3 is CASQRGSTNTEAFF. CDR3 DNA sequence: TGTGCCAGCCAAAGGGGGTCTACGAACACTGAAGCTTTCTTT.

The CDR3 reads CASQGDRGFGYTF. The CDR3 DNA reads as TGTGCCAGTCAAGGAGACAGGGGGTTCGGCTACACCTTC. This chain joins TRBV2 and TRBJ1-2, with TRBD1 matching over 9 bases. The J segment lost 8 bases and the V segment lost 9 bases, leaving 10 bases of the junction unmatched. The germline V gene has CDR1 SNHLY and CDR2 FYNNEI. The CDR3 contains 13 residues.

The chain combines TRBV24-1 with TRBJ1-2; 10 bases line up with TRBD1. Per the germline V gene, CDR1 is KGHDR and CDR2 is SFDVKD. The CDR3 runs to 14 residues. The trim removed 3 bases at V and 8 bases at J, leaving 5 bases unmatched. CDR3 in amino acids: CATSDVTGGKGYTF. CDR3 in DNA: TGTGCCACCAGTGATGTGACAGGGGGCAAGGGCTACACCTTC.

This sequence joins TRBV7-3 and TRBJ1-1, with D unresolved. The CDR3 has 13 residues. From germline, CDR1 is SGHTA and CDR2 FQGTGA. With 2 bases removed from V and 2 bases from J, the gap between germline ends came to 6 bases. The DNA of the CDR3 is TGTGCCAGCAGCTTAGAGAGTAACACTGAAGCTTTCTTT. Its translation: CASSLESNTEAFF.

The CDR3 DNA reads TGTGCCACCAGTGACCCTGGGGGGGGAGCCGAGACCCAGTACTTC. Translation gives CATSDPGGGAETQYF. V and J are TRBV24-1 and TRBJ2-5; 7 nucleotides agree with TRBD2. Germline CDR1 and CDR2: KGHDR and SFDVKD. The CDR3 contains 15 residues. Trimming removed 4 bases from V and 5 bases from J; junction bases left unmatched: 9.

V and J are TRBV3-1 (or the pseudogene TRBV3-2) and TRBJ2-2; 10 bases match TRBD2. In germline, CDR1 is LGHDT, CDR2 YNNKEL (reference sequence). CDR3 length equals 17 residues. V lost 0 bases to trimming and J lost 6 bases; unmatched junction nucleotides: 7. The CDR3 region is CASSQDKRGGHPGELFF. The CDR3 nucleotides read TGTGCCAGCAGCCAAGACAAGCGGGGGGGCCATCCCGGGGAGCTGTTTTTT.

The chain combines TRBV7-8 with TRBJ2-1; 8 nucleotides agree with TRBD2. Looked up from germline, CDR1 is SGHVS and CDR2 is FQNEAQ. This CDR3 region has 17 residues. V trimming: 3 bases; J trimming: 0 bases; junction bases outside the gene matches: 7. CDR3 DNA: TGTGCCAGCAGCTTCGGCGGGAGGACAGCCTCCTACAATGAGCAGTTCTTC. Translated, it gives CASSFGGRTASYNEQFF. The whole variable domain, filled in from reference TRBV7-8 and TRBJ2-1, reads GAGVSQSPRYKVAKRGQDVALRCDPISGHVSLFWYQQALGQGPEFLTYFQNEAQLDKSGLPSDRFFAERPEGSVSTLKIQRTQQEDSAVYLCASSFGGRTASYNEQFFGPGTRLTVL.

This chain joins TRBV6-6 and TRBJ2-3; no firm D call. Trimming stripped 2 bases from V and 4 bases from J, with 7 bases between. The CDR3 is made up of 13 amino acids. Germline CDR1 reads MNHNY; CDR2 reads SVGAGI (reference sequence). The CDR3 here is CASSYPPPDTQYF. Written as DNA, the CDR3 is TGTGCCAGCAGTTACCCTCCTCCAGATACGCAGTATTTT.

CDR3 bases: TGTGCCAGCAGCCAAACGGACAGGGGTACGAACACCGGGGAGCTGTTTTTT. It yields the protein CASSQTDRGTNTGELFF. The V call is TRBV4-2, the J call TRBJ2-2, with 9 bases identical to TRBD1. The V and J ends lost 2 bases and 0 bases, in that order; junction bases with no gene match: 4. The CDR3 totals 17 residues. Germline V lookup: CDR1 LGHNA, CDR2 YNFKEQ.

The V call is TRBV7-3, the J call TRBJ2-1; no firm D call. Germline lookup yields CDR1 SGHTA and CDR2 FQGTGA. This CDR3 comprises 14 residues. V was shortened by 5 bases and J by 9 bases, with 17 bases between the two germline ends. The CDR3: CASSNDAHRGEQFF. For the CDR3, the DNA is TGTGCCAGCAGCAACGACGCCCATCGAGGTGAGCAGTTCTTC.